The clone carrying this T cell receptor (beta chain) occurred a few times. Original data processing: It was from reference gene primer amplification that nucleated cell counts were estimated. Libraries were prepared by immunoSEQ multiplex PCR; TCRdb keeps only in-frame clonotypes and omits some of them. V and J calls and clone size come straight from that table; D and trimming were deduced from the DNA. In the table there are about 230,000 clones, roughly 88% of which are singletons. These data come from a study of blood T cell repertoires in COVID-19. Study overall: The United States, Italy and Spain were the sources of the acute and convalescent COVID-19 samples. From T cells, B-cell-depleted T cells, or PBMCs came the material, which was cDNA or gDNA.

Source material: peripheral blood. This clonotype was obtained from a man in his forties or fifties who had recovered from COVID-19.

CDR3 protein: CASSLTRVAGEQYF. DNA for the CDR3: TGTGCCAGCAGTCTAACTAGAGTTGCGGGCGAGCAGTACTTC. The V gene is TRBV27, the J gene TRBJ2-7, with D possibly TRBD2 on 5 matching bases. CDR3 length: 14 residues. The V and J ends lost 5 bases and 6 bases respectively, with 17 bases between them. CDR1 and CDR2 from the germline V gene are MNHEY and SMNVEV (reference sequence).